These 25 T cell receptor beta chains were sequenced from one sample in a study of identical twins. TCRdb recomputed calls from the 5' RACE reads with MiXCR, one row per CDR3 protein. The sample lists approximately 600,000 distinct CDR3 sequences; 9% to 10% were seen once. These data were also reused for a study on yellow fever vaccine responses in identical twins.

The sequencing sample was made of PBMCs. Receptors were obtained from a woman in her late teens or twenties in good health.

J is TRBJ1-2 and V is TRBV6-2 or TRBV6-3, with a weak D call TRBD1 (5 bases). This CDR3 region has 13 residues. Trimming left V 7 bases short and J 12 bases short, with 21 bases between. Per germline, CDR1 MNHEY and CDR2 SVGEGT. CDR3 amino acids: CASKFREYEFHTF. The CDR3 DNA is TGTGCCAGCAAATTCAGGGAGTATGAGTTCCACACCTTC.

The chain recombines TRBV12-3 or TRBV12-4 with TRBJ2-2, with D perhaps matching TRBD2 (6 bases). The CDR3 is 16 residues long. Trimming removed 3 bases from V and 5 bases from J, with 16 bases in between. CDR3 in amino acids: CASSFKTLAGTGELFF. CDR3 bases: TGTGCCAGCAGTTTCAAGACTTTGGCGGGAACCGGGGAGCTGTTTTTT.

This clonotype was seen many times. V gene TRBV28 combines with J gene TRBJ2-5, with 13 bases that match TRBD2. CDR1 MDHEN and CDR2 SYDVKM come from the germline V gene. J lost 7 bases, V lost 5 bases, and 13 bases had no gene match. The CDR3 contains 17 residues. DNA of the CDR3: TGTGCCAGCAGTCTTGGACTAGCGGGGGATACAAGAGGGACCCAGTACTTC. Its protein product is CASSLGLAGDTRGTQYF. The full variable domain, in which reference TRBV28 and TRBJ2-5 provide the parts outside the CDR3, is DVKVTQSSRYLVKRTGEKVFLECVQDMDHENMFWYRQDPGLGLRLIYFSYDVKMKEKGDIPEGYSVSREKKERFSLILESASTNQTSMYLCASSLGLAGDTRGTQYFGPGTRLLVL.

CDR3 loop: CASRGRLIPEAFF. In nucleotides, the CDR3 is TGTGCCAGCAGGGGCAGGTTAATCCCTGAAGCTTTCTTT. The chain recombines TRBV2 with TRBJ1-1; D is unclear. V was pared by 6 bases and J by 6 bases, with 14 bases between. Germline CDR1 is SNHLY and CDR2 is FYNNEI. The CDR3 runs 13 residues.

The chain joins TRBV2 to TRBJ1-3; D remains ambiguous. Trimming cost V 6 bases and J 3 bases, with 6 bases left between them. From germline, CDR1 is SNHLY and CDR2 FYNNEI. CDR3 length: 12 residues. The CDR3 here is CASSGVGNTIYF. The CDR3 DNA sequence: TGTGCCAGCAGCGGGGTTGGAAACACCATATATTTT.

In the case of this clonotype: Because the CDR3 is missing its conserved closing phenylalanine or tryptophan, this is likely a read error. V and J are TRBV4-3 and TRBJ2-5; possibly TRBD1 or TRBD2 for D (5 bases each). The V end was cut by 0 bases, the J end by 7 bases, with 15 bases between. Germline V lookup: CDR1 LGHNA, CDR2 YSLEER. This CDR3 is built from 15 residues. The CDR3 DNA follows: TGCGCCAGCAGCCAAGATCCGGGGACCTTTAGGACCCAGTACTAC. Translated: CASSQDPGTFRTQYY.

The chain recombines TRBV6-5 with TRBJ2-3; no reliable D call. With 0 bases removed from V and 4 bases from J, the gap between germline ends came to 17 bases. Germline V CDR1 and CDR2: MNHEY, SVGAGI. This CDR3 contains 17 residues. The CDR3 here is CASSYSSDLPPPDTQYF. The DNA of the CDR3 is TGTGCCAGCAGTTACTCGAGCGACTTACCCCCACCAGATACGCAGTATTTT.

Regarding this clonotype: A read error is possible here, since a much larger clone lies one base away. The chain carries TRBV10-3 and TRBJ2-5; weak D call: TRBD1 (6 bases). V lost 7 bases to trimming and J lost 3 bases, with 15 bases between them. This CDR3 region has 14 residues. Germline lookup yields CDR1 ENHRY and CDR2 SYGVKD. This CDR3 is CAINRRGKEETQYF. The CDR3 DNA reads TGTGCCATCAACAGAAGGGGGAAGGAAGAGACCCAGTACTTC.

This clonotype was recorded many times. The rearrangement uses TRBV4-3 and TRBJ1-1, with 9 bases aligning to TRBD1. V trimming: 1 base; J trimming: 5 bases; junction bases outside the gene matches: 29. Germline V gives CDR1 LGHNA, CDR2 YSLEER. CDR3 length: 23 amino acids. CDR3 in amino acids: CASSQALRTGVNSGGATVTEAFF. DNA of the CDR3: TGCGCCAGCAGCCAAGCCTTGAGGACAGGGGTGAACAGCGGGGGTGCTACGGTTACTGAAGCTTTCTTT.

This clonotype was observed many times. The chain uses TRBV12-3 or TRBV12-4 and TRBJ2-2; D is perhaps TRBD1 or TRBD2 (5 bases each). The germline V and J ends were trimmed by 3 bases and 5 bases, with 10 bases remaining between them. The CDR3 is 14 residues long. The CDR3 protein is CASSLLGGTGELFF. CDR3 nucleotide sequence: TGTGCCAGCAGTTTGCTTGGGGGAACCGGGGAGCTGTTTTTT.

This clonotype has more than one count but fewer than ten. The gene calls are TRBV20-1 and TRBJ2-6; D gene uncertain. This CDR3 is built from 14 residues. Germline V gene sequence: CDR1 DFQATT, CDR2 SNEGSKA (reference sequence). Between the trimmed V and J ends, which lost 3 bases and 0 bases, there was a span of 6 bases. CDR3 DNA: TGCAGTGCTAGCGCGTTCTCTGGGGCCAACGTCCTGACTTTC. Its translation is CSASAFSGANVLTF.

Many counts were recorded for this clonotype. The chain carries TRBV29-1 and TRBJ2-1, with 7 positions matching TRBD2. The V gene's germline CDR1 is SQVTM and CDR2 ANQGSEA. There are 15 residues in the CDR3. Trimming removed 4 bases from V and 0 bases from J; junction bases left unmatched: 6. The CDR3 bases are TGCAGCGTTGTTGGGGGGGGGAGCTCCTACAATGAGCAGTTCTTC. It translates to CSVVGGGSSYNEQFF.

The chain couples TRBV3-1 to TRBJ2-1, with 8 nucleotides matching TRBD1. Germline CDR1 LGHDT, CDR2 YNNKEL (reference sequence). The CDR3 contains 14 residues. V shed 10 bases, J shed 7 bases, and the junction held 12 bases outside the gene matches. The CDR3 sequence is CATNRGQGANEQFF. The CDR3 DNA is TGTGCCACAAACCGGGGCCAGGGGGCGAATGAGCAGTTCTTC.

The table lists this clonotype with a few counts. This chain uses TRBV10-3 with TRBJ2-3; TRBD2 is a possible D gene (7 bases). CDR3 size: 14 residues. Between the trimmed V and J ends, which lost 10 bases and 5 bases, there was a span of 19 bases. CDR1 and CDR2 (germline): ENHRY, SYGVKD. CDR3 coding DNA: TGTGCCACTTGGGGGGGGGCGCTTGAAGATACGCAGTATTTT. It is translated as CATWGGALEDTQYF.

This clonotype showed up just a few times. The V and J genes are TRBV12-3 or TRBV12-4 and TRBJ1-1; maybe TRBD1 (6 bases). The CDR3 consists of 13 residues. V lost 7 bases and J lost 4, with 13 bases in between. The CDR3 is CASTQLGGTEAFF. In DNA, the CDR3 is TGTGCCAGCACTCAACTAGGGGGCACTGAAGCTTTCTTT.

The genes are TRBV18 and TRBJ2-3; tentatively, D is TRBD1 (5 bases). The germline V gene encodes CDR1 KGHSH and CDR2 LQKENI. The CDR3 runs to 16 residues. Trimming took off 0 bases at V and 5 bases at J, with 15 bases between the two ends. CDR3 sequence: CASSPPGPPSGDTQYF. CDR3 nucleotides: TGTGCCAGCTCACCACCGGGGCCCCCAAGTGGAGATACGCAGTATTTT.

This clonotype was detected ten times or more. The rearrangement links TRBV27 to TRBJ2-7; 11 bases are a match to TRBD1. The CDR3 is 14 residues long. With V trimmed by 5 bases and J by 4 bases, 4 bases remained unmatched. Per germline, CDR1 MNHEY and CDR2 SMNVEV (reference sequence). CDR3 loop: CASSGRDRGYEQYF. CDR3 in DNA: TGTGCCAGCAGTGGCCGGGACAGGGGGTACGAGCAGTACTTC.

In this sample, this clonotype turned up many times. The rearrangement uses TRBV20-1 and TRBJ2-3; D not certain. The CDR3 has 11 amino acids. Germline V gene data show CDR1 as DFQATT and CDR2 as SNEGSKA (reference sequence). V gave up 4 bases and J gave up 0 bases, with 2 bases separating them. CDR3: CSAISTDTQYF. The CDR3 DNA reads TGCAGTGCTATTAGCACAGATACGCAGTATTTT.

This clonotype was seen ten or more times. In nucleotides, the CDR3 is TGTGCCAGCAGCTTAGCACATCCGGGTACCTACGAGCAGTACTTC. Residues: CASSLAHPGTYEQYF. This rearrangement joins TRBV7-2 to TRBJ2-7; D is unresolved. V was trimmed by 0 bases and J by 2 bases, leaving 11 bases between them. Germline CDR1 reads SGHTA; CDR2 reads FQGNSA. This CDR3 spans 15 amino acids.

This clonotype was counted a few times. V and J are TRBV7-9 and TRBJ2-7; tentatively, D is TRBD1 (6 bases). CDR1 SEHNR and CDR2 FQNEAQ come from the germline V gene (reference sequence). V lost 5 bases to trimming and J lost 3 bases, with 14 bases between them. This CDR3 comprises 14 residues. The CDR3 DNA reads TGTGCCAGCAGCGGAGAATTACAGGGCTACGAGCAGTACTTC. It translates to CASSGELQGYEQYF.

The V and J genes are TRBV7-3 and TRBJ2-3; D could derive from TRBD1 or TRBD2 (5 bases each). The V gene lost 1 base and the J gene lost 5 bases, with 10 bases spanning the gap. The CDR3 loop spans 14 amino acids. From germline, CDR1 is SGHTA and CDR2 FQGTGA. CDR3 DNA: TGTGCCAGCAGCTTAATGGGTGGGGGAGATACGCAGTATTTT. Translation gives CASSLMGGGDTQYF.

The CDR3 nucleotides read TGTGCCAGCGGTCCAGAGACCCAGTACTTC. Encoded protein: CASGPETQYF. This sequence joins TRBV6-5 and TRBJ2-5; D remains ambiguous. The germline V and J ends were trimmed by 8 bases and 4 bases, with 5 bases remaining between them. CDR1 and CDR2 (germline): MNHEY, SVGAGI. The CDR3 runs 10 residues.

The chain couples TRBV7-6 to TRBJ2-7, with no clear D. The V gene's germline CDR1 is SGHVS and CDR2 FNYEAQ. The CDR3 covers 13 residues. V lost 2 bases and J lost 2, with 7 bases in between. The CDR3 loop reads CASSLQFTYEQYF. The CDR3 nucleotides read TGTGCCAGCAGCTTACAGTTTACCTACGAGCAGTACTTC.

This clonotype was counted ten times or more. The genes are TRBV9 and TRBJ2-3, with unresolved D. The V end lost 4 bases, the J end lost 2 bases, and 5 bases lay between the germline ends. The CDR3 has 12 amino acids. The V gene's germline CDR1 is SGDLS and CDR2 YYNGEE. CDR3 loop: CASSRHTDTQYF. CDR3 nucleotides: TGTGCCAGCAGCAGACACACAGATACGCAGTATTTT.

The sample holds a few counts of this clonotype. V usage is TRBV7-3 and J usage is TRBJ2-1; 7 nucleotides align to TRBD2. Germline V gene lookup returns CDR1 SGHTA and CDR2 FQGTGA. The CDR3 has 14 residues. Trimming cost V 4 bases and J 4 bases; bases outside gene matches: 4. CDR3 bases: TGTGCCAGCAGCTCAAACGGGGGGTACAATGAGCAGTTCTTC. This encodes CASSSNGGYNEQFF.